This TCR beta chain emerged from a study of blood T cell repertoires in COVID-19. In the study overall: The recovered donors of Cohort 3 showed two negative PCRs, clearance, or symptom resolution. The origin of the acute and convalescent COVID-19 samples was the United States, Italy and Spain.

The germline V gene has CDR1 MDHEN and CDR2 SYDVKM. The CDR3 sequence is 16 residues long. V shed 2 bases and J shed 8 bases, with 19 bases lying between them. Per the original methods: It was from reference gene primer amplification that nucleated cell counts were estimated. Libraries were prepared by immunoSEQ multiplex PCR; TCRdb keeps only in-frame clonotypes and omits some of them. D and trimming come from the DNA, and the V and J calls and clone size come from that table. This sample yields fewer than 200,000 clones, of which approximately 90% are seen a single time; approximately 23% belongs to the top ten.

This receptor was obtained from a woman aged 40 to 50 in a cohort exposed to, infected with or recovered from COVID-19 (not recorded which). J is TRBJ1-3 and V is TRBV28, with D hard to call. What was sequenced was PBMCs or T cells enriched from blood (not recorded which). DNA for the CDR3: TGTGCCAGCAGTTTACTCCAGGTCATTTCGGAGGACACCATATATTTT. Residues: CASSLLQVISEDTIYF.